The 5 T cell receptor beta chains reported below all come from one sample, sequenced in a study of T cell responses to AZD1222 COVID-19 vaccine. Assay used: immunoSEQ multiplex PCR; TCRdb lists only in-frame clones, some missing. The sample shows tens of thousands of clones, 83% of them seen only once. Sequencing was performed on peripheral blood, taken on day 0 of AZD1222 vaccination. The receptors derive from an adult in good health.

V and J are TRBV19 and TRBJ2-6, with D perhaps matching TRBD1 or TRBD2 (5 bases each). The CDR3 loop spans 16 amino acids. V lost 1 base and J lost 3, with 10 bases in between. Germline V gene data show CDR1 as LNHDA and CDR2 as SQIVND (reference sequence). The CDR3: CASSIGGGGGANVLTF. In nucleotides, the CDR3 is TGTGCCAGTAGTATAGGTGGGGGTGGTGGGGCCAACGTCCTGACTTTC.

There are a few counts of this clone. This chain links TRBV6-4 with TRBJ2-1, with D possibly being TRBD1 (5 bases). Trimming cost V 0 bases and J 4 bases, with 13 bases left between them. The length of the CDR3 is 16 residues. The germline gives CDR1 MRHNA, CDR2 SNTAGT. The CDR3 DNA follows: TGTGCCAGCAGTGACTCGCCAGGGTCTCGTTACAATGAGCAGTTCTTC. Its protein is CASSDSPGSRYNEQFF.

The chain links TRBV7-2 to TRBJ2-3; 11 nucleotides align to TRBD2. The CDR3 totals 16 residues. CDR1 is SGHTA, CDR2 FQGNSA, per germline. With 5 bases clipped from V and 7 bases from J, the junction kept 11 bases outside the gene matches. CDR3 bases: TGTGCCAGCAGCACACCGCTAGCGGGGGGCCCGAATACGCAGTATTTT. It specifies CASSTPLAGGPNTQYF.

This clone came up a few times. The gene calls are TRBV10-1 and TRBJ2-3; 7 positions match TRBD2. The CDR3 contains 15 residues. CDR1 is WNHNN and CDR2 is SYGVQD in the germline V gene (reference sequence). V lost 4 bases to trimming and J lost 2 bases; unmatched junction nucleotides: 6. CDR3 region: CASSGGTTNTDTQYF. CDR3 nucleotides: TGCGCCAGCAGTGGAGGGACTACTAACACAGATACGCAGTATTTT.

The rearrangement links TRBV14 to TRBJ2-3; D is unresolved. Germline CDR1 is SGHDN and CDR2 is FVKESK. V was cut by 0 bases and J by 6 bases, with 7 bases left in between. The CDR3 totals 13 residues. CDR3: CASSQELADTQYF. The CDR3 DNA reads TGTGCCAGCAGCCAAGAATTGGCGGATACGCAGTATTTT.